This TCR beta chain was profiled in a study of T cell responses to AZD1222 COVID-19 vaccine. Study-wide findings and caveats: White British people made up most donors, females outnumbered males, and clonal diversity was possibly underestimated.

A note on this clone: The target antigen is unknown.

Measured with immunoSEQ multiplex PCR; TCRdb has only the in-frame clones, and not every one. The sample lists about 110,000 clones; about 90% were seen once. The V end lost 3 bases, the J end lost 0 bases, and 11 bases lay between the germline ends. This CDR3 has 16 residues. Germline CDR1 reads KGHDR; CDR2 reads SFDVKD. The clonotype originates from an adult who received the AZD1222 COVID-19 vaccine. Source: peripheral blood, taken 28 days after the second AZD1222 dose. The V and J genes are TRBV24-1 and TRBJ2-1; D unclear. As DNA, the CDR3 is TGTGCCACCAGTGATCTTCAGAGTAGCTCCTACAATGAGCAGTTCTTC. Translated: CATSDLQSSSYNEQFF.